The rows below give T cell receptor beta chains drawn from one sample of a study of shared clonotypes between healthy human individuals. TCRdb's table, derived via immunoSEQ multiplex PCR, lists solely in-frame clones and lacks some. The table lists under 600,000 clones, roughly 98% of them singletons. Sequenced sample: naive CD8+ T cells sorted from blood. The receptors were sampled from a man aged 30 to 39 in good health. Both conserved end residues are part of each CDR3. Fields, in order: D gene, CDR3 length, J gene, clone size, V gene, CDR3 DNA, CDR3 protein. D genes are given only for firm matches. Only some rows state a clone size, as once, few, many or a class for expanded clones.

TRBD1	16	TRBJ1-1	once	TRBV4-1	TGCGCCAGCAGCCAAGAGGGGACAGGGGTAAACACTGAAGCTTTCTTT	CASSQEGTGVNTEAFF
-	14	TRBJ1-1	-	TRBV5-1	TGCGCCAGCAGCTTGGTTGGAGGGGGGACTGAAGCTTTCTTT	CASSLVGGGTEAFF
-	16	TRBJ1-5	-	TRBV7-6	TGTGCCAGCAGCTCAAGGACAAGGAGGGAGGATCAGCCCCAGCATTTT	CASSSRTRREDQPQHF
TRBD2	16	TRBJ2-3	-	TRBV28	TGTGCCAGCAGTCACGGGACTAGCGGGAGAACAGATACGCAGTATTTT	CASSHGTSGRTDTQYF
TRBD2	18	TRBJ2-3	-	TRBV7-8	TGTGCCAGCAGCTACGATTATCTAGCGGGGGCTAGCACAGATACGCAGTATTTT	CASSYDYLAGASTDTQYF
-	16	TRBJ2-1	-	TRBV14	TGTGCCAGCAGCCAAGAAGGGGCCGGGATCTACAATGAGCAGTTCTTC	CASSQEGAGIYNEQFF
-	17	TRBJ2-1	-	TRBV9	TGTGCCAGCAGCTCCCACCGGTGGACCACAAAGTACAATGAGCAGTTCTTC	CASSSHRWTTKYNEQFF
-	12	TRBJ2-1	-	TRBV5-1	TGCGCCAGCAGCTTGGGGGGCAATGAGCAGTTCTTC	CASSLGGNEQFF
-	14	TRBJ2-5	-	TRBV28	TGTGCCAGCAGTTTAGAGGGGACCCAAGAGACCCAGTACTTC	CASSLEGTQETQYF
-	14	TRBJ1-1	-	TRBV11-2	TGTGCCAGCAGCTACGGGTCGACGAACACTGAAGCTTTCTTT	CASSYGSTNTEAFF
-	13	TRBJ1-4	-	TRBV29-1	TGCAGCGTTGAGCAGTTTCCTAATGAAAAACTGTTTTTT	CSVEQFPNEKLFF
-	15	TRBJ2-3	-	TRBV11-3	TGTGCCAGCAGCTCCGGGACACTCGTCACAGATACGCAGTATTTT	CASSSGTLVTDTQYF
-	19	TRBJ2-1	-	TRBV9	TGTGCCAGCAGTTACAACCGAGACGTGGACCGTGGCTCCTACAATGAGCAGTTCTTC	CASSYNRDVDRGSYNEQFF
TRBD2	15	TRBJ2-1	once	TRBV5-1	TGCGCCAGCAGCTTGGAAAGCGGGAGCAACAATGAGCAGTTCTTC	CASSLESGSNNEQFF
-	16	TRBJ2-1	-	TRBV4-1	TGCGCCAGCAGCCAAGCTCGCGCCTCCAACTACAATGAGCAGTTCTTC	CASSQARASNYNEQFF
-	15	TRBJ2-7	-	TRBV5-1	TGCGCCAGCAGCTTGGGGCGCTGGAGCTCCTACGAGCAGTACTTC	CASSLGRWSSYEQYF
-	12	TRBJ2-1	-	TRBV5-6	TGTGCCAGCAGCTTGGGGGGCTCTGAGCAGTTCTTC	CASSLGGSEQFF
-	15	TRBJ1-4	-	TRBV4-1	TGCGCCAGCAGCCAAGGGGCCACAACTAATGAAAAACTGTTTTTT	CASSQGATTNEKLFF
-	15	TRBJ1-1	-	TRBV9	TGTGCCAGCAGCGTAGCTACAGGGACGAACACTGAAGCTTTCTTT	CASSVATGTNTEAFF
-	13	TRBJ1-5	-	TRBV10-2	TGCGCCAGCGGCGGACTGGGAAATCAGCCCCAGCATTTT	CASGGLGNQPQHF
TRBD2	16	TRBJ2-3	-	TRBV27	TGTGCCAGCGGCGTAGCGGGAGCCCCCCACACAGATACGCAGTATTTT	CASGVAGAPHTDTQYF
-	14	TRBJ2-3	-	TRBV7-9	TGTGCCAGCGAGAGGGAGGAATACACAGATACGCAGTATTTT	CASEREEYTDTQYF
TRBD2	15	TRBJ2-5	-	TRBV27	TGTGCCAGCAGACCTGGGACTAGCGGAAAAGAGACCCAGTACTTC	CASRPGTSGKETQYF
TRBD1	14	TRBJ2-5	-	TRBV7-9	TGTGCCAGCACATCGGGACAGGAAGGGGAGACCCAGTACTTC	CASTSGQEGETQYF
TRBD1	16	TRBJ2-7	-	TRBV7-9	TGTGCCAGCAGCCCAGATGGGACAGGAGATTCCTACGAGCAGTACTTC	CASSPDGTGDSYEQYF
TRBD2	15	TRBJ2-5	-	TRBV7-6	TGTGCCAGCAGCGCCCGGACTAGCCCAAAAGAGACCCAGTACTTC	CASSARTSPKETQYF
TRBD1	19	TRBJ2-6	-	TRBV30	TGTGCCTGGAGAGAGCCCCGGGACAGGGAGCCGGCAGGGGCCAACGTCCTGACTTTC	CAWREPRDREPAGANVLTF
-	13	TRBJ1-1	few	TRBV5-4	TGTGCCAGCAGCTCCCCGAGGTACACTGAAGCTTTCTTT	CASSSPRYTEAFF
TRBD1	17	TRBJ2-3	once	TRBV7-9	TGTGCCAGCAGCAACCCGAGGGGACAGGTCGGCACAGATACGCAGTATTTT	CASSNPRGQVGTDTQYF
TRBD2	16	TRBJ2-3	-	TRBV4-1	TGCGCCAGCAGCCAAGATCGCGGGAGGGCCACAGATACGCAGTATTTT	CASSQDRGRATDTQYF
TRBD1	15	TRBJ2-3	once	TRBV30	TGTGCCTGGAGTCATGACAGGGGGCGTACAGATACGCAGTATTTT	CAWSHDRGRTDTQYF
TRBD1	14	TRBJ2-7	-	TRBV14	TGTGCCAGCAGCAACCGGGACAGATCTTTGGAGCAGTACTTC	CASSNRDRSLEQYF
-	15	TRBJ2-3	-	TRBV19	TGTGCCAGTAGCCGATACCATGCTAGCACAGATACGCAGTATTTT	CASSRYHASTDTQYF
-	14	TRBJ2-5	once	TRBV4-2	TGTGCCAGCAGCGAAGCTGGGGACCGAGAGACCCAGTACTTC	CASSEAGDRETQYF
TRBD2	15	TRBJ2-3	-	TRBV2	TGTGCCAGCAGGGAATTAGCGGGAGCCCCAGATACGCAGTATTTT	CASRELAGAPDTQYF
-	13	TRBJ2-3	once	TRBV29-1	TGCAGCGTTGTGTCTAGCGGCACAGATACGCAGTATTTT	CSVVSSGTDTQYF
TRBD2	15	TRBJ2-7	-	TRBV28	TGTGCCAGCAGGCCAGCGGGACTCAACTCCTACGAGCAGTACTTC	CASRPAGLNSYEQYF
TRBD2	14	TRBJ2-1	-	TRBV27	TGTGCCAGCAGTTTACTAGCGGGAGGCAATGAGCAGTTCTTC	CASSLLAGGNEQFF
-	16	TRBJ2-5	-	TRBV27	TGTGCCAGACTTCCGGGTGAGGCCTTTTCAAAAGAGACCCAGTACTTC	CARLPGEAFSKETQYF
-	12	TRBJ2-5	-	TRBV18	TGTGCCAGCTCACCACCCGGAGAGACCCAGTACTTC	CASSPPGETQYF
-	16	TRBJ1-1	once	TRBV27	TGTGCCAGCAGTCTACAGGCGGGGGAGATGAACACTGAAGCTTTCTTT	CASSLQAGEMNTEAFF
TRBD2	17	TRBJ2-1	-	TRBV2	TGTGCCAGCGGGCGATCTAGCGGGAGCATAGGGTACAATGAGCAGTTCTTC	CASGRSSGSIGYNEQFF
TRBD2	15	TRBJ2-7	once	TRBV4-1	TGCGCCAGCAGCCTCGGACTAGCGGAGTCCTACGAGCAGTACTTC	CASSLGLAESYEQYF
-	14	TRBJ2-3	-	TRBV30	TGTGCCTGGAGTACTGGGGTTGGAACAGATACGCAGTATTTT	CAWSTGVGTDTQYF
-	13	TRBJ2-7	-	TRBV6-5	TGTGCCAGCAGTTACTCGCCTTCCTACGAGCAGTACTTC	CASSYSPSYEQYF